Included here is one T cell receptor beta chain sequence, with context. It lacks a known antigen. No much larger clone exists at a distance of one base, and base qualities are not known. This sample was included in a study of CD8+ T cells in alopecia areata (dated by TCRdb to the late 2010s). At the level of the whole study: Treated patients were enrolled in an open-label pilot trial of oral tofacitinib, 5 to 10 mg twice daily, for moderate-to-severe alopecia areata. Scalp clonality was compared across normal scalp (n=4), patchy alopecia areata scalp (n=8), and alopecia totalis/universalis scalp (n=8). Tofacitinib was given for 6 to 18 months, followed by 6 months of follow-up off drug to assess delayed response and recurrence. Human TCRbeta sequencing covered scalp tissue and sorted CD4+ and CD8+ peripheral blood T cells from patchy and totalis/universalis alopecia areata patients and healthy controls. Biopsies were taken from tofacitinib-treated patients at baseline and again at 4 and 24 weeks into treatment, and several of those patients also had a later scalp biopsy. RNA came from the PAXgene miRNA kit for fixed scalp, the miRNeasy kit for PBMCs, and the RNeasy kit for mouse skin. In both human patients and the C3H/HeJ mouse model, the study applied high-throughput TCRbeta sequencing to look at T cell clonal expansion in alopecia areata. TCRbeta CDR3 regions were amplified by immunoSEQ multiplex PCR with 35 Vbeta forward and 13 Jbeta reverse primers.

Lesional scalp punch biopsies and peripheral blood were obtained from alopecia areata patients. PBMCs were separated by density centrifugation and stained for CD3, CD4 and CD8, after which CD4+ and CD8+ T cells were sorted on a FACSAria. Library method: the immunoSEQ multiplex PCR assay. RNA was extracted from all samples and reverse transcribed into cDNA as template for TCR sequencing. SuperScript III was used to make first-strand cDNA, primed with a 2:1 mix of oligo-dT and random hexamers. A synthetic immune receptor repertoire was used to gauge amplification bias, and whatever bias remained was removed computationally. In the source study's methods: Raw reads were preprocessed to remove errors, and CDR3 was defined according to IMGT conventions as the region from the conserved cysteine to phenylalanine. To get clonality, Shannon entropy was normalized by log2 of the number of productive unique TCRs and the result was subtracted from 1. Whether scalp clones were CD4 or CD8 was inferred by matching scalp TCRbeta sequences against CD4 and CD8 repertoires sorted from blood. TCRdb provides this immuneACCESS table in a form limited to in-frame rearrangements. Some clones are lacking; in checked studies, under half of them reflect an unresolved V gene, and why the rest are absent is not known. V and J calls plus clone size are reproduced from that table; the DNA served to infer D and trimming. The sample table shows approximately 100,000 clones, and roughly two fifths are seen once. 0.75% to 0.8% of the sample goes to the ten largest clones.

General study outcomes and caveats: Compared with mice, TCR sequences shared between patients were less clear, possibly partly because of HLA diversity across the patient population. Scalp TCR repertoire analysis is complicated because resident alphabeta T cells in normal human skin are also sequenced, whereas mouse skin is dominated by gammadelta T cells. Higher clonality and more expanded CD8+ clones were observed in lesional scalp than in normal scalp, particularly in alopecia totalis/universalis, a finding suggestive of antigenic drive.

The CDR3 runs 15 amino acids, cysteine and phenylalanine included. Only CDR3 DNA is held: 45 bases, read in frame from base 1. Trimming accounts for 2 bases at V and 7 bases at J, while the number of junction bases matched to no gene is 11. CDR1 and CDR2, looked up from the germline V gene, are SQVTM and ANQGSEA. In this chain, TRBV29-1 is recombined with TRBJ2-7; 10 bases in the middle match TRBD2. The source is a human donor with alopecia areata. Sequenced material: CD4+ T cells sorted from blood. The DNA sequence is given as TGCAGCGTTGAACCTAGCGGGAGTACTACGGGTGAGCAGTACTTC. Its coded protein is CSVEPSGSTTGEQYF.